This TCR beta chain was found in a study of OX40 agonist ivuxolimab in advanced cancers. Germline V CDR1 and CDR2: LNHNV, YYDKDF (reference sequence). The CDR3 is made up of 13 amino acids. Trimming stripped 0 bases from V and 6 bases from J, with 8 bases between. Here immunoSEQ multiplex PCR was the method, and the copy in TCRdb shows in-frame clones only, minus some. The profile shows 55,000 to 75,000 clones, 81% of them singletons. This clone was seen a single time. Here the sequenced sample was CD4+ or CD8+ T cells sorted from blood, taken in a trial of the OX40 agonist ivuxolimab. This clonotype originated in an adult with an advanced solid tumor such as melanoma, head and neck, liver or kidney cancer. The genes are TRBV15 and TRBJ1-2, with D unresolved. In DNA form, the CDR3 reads TGTGCCACCAGCAGAGATGGGCAGGATGGCTACACCTTC. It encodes CATSRDGQDGYTF.